The present entry profiles one T cell receptor beta chain with its context. The sample belongs to a study of blood T cell repertoires in COVID-19. V lost 3 bases to trimming and J lost 7 bases, with 10 bases between them. This CDR3 region has 13 residues. In germline, CDR1 is SGHAT, CDR2 FQDESV (reference sequence). Sequenced by immunoSEQ multiplex PCR; TCRdb stores in-frame clones only, minus some. This sample has 100,000 to 130,000 clones, with 88% found just once. The rearrangement joins TRBV11-1 to TRBJ1-5; D not certain. The sample consisted of peripheral blood. The receptor was derived from a man aged 50-60 years with active or convalescent COVID-19. CDR3 nucleotides: TGTGCCAGCAGCTTGGTCCTACAGCAGCCCCAGCATTTT. Translated: CASSLVLQQPQHF.